The present entry profiles one T cell receptor (beta chain) with its context. The data derive from a study of blood T cell repertoires in COVID-19. Study summary: Samples of COVID-19 (acute and convalescent) were obtained from the United States, Italy and Spain. T cells, B-cell-depleted T cells, or PBMCs provided the cDNA or gDNA that served as material.

Original processing methods: Reference gene primer amplification gave nucleated cell count estimates. Sequencing used immunoSEQ multiplex PCR; TCRdb keeps in-frame clones, though not all of them. Clone size and the V and J calls come from that table; the DNA yielded D and trimming. The sample has about 73,000 clones, about 79% seen once; the top ten hold around 4%. Germline-derived CDR1 and CDR2 are SGHVS and FQNEAQ. Between the trimmed V and J ends, which lost 5 bases and 6 bases, there was a span of 17 bases. The CDR3 consists of 15 residues. The sample consisted of peripheral blood. The chain joins TRBV7-8 to TRBJ2-1; the D is unclear. This TCR was recovered from a woman aged 55-69 years with acute or convalescent COVID-19. DNA of the CDR3: TGTGCCAGCAGCCGGAGTCCCACCCTCCTCAATGAGCAGTTCTTC. Encoded protein: CASSRSPTLLNEQFF. The complete variable domain, with remaining parts taken from reference TRBV7-8 and TRBJ2-1, reads GAGVSQSPRYKVAKRGQDVALRCDPISGHVSLFWYQQALGQGPEFLTYFQNEAQLDKSGLPSDRFFAERPEGSVSTLKIQRTQQEDSAVYLCASSRSPTLLNEQFFGPGTRLTVL.